This T cell receptor beta chain appears in the sequencing data of a study of T cells in Graves' hyperthyroidism and ophthalmopathy. General study points: Among clonotypes expanded in thyroid above 0.001, most were also found in blood.

RNA transcripts yielded amplified TCR beta CDR3 regions. Using the HTBI primer set, a first-round RT-PCR was run on the TCR CDR3. MiXCR, applied by TCRdb to the multiplex PCR reads, yields one record per CDR3 protein. This sample has over 700,000 distinct CDR3 sequences, with roughly 37% found just once. Comment on this clonotype: The antigen is undetermined.

V lost 4 bases and J 5 bases, leaving 16 bases between the germline ends. CDR1 SGDLS and CDR2 YYNGEE come from the germline V gene. CDR3 length: 15 residues. Hyperthyroidism patients were newly diagnosed, had disease duration under 2 months, and were aged 18 to 65 years. Patients were excluded because of uncontrolled infection, other autoimmune disease, pregnancy or lactation. This chain connects TRBV9 to TRBJ1-5; D gene uncertain. Sequencing used blood. The TCR sequence derives from a man aged 18 to 30 with Graves' hyperthyroidism. CDR3 coding DNA: TGTGCCAGCAGCCCCCATTCCCAGACTTATCAGCCCCAGCATTTT. Translated: CASSPHSQTYQPQHF. Full variable domain (remainder filled in from reference TRBV9 and TRBJ1-5): DSGVTQTPKHLITATGQRVTLRCSPRSGDLSVYWYQQSLDQGLQFLIQYYNGEERAKGNILERFSAQQFPDLHSELNLSSLELGDSALYFCASSPHSQTYQPQHFGDGTRLSIL.